This paragraph covers one T cell receptor (beta chain) sequence. Under the authors' procedure: For nucleated cells, counts were estimated from reference gene primer amplification. Data came from immunoSEQ multiplex PCR; TCRdb stores just in-frame clones and leaves some out. Clone size and V and J calls were adopted from that table, with D and trimming inferred from the DNA. The table lists about 41,000 clones, about 85% of them singletons. Trimming cost V 1 base and J 0 bases, with 12 bases left between them. The germline V gene has CDR1 LNHDA and CDR2 SQIVND (reference sequence). The CDR3 runs to 16 residues. The data stem from a study of blood T cell repertoires in COVID-19. The wider study: The samples span acute and convalescent COVID-19 from the United States, Italy and Spain. T cells, B-cell-depleted T cells, or PBMCs supplied cDNA or gDNA.

This sequence joins TRBV19 and TRBJ1-1; possible D gene TRBD1, 5 bases. Sequencing was performed on peripheral blood. The TCR comes from a man aged 55-75 years with acute or convalescent COVID-19. The chain's CDR3 is CASSIAPSTVNTEAFF. The DNA for the CDR3 is TGTGCCAGTAGTATAGCCCCCTCGACAGTGAACACTGAAGCTTTCTTT.